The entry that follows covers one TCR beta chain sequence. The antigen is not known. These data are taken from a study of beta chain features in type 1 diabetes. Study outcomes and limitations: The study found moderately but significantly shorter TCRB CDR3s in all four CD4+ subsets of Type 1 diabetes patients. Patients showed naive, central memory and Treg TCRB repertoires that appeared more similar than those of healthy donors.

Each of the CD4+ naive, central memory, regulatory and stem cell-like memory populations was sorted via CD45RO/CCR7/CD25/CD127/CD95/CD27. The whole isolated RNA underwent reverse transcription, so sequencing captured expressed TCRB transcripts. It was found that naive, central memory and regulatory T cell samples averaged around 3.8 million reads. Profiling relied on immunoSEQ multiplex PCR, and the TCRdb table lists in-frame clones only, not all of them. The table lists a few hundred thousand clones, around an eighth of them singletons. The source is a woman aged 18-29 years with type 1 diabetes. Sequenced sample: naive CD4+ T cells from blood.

The CDR3 DNA is TGTGCCAGCAGCGTACTTGGGACTAGGGGGAACCAAGAGACCCAGTACTTC. Translation gives CASSVLGTRGNQETQYF. The V gene is TRBV9, the J gene TRBJ2-5, with 8 nucleotides matching TRBD2. Unmatched junction bases numbered 8, after V lost 1 base and J lost 0 bases. The germline gives CDR1 SGDLS, CDR2 YYNGEE. The CDR3 sequence is 17 residues long.